Listed below are T cell receptor beta chains from one sample, sequenced in a study of cytomegalovirus exposure and HLA in healthy donors. Clones were read by immunoSEQ multiplex PCR, and TCRdb kept only the in-frame ones, dropping some. This table holds about 200,000 clones, around 77% found once. Material: PBMCs. Receptor source: a woman aged 25 to 39 in good health and CMV-seronegative. CDR3s include the opening cysteine and the closing phenylalanine or tryptophan. D genes are given only for firm matches. For some rows the clone size is stated as once, few or many, or as a class when expanded; others skip it.

d_call: TRBD1
j_call: TRBJ1-1
v_call: TRBV18
clone_size: few
cdr3_aa: CASSQGQGTSEAFF
cdr3_nt: TGTGCCAGCTCACAAGGACAGGGAACCAGTGAAGCTTTCTTT

d_call: TRBD1
j_call: TRBJ1-1
v_call: TRBV6-5
clone_size: .
cdr3_aa: CASSLQTGGNTEAFF
cdr3_nt: TGTGCCAGCAGTTTACAGACAGGGGGGAACACTGAAGCTTTCTTT

d_call: TRBD2
j_call: TRBJ2-2
v_call: TRBV7-8
clone_size: few
cdr3_aa: CASSPGLAGGPGELFF
cdr3_nt: TGTGCCAGCAGCCCTGGACTAGCGGGGGGGCCCGGGGAGCTGTTTTTT

d_call: .
j_call: TRBJ1-1
v_call: TRBV9
clone_size: .
cdr3_aa: CASSVGLGRSGFTEAFF
cdr3_nt: TGTGCCAGCAGCGTAGGATTGGGGAGAAGCGGATTCACTGAAGCTTTCTTT

d_call: TRBD1
j_call: TRBJ2-7
v_call: TRBV28
clone_size: .
cdr3_aa: CASSFFRGQGGEQYF
cdr3_nt: TGTGCCAGCAGTTTCTTCCGAGGACAGGGGGGCGAGCAGTACTTC

d_call: .
j_call: TRBJ2-7
v_call: TRBV4-1
clone_size: .
cdr3_aa: CASSRKTETYEQYF
cdr3_nt: TGCGCCAGCAGCCGGAAAACAGAAACCTACGAGCAGTACTTC

d_call: .
j_call: TRBJ1-5
v_call: TRBV18
clone_size: .
cdr3_aa: CASSLSDSGQPQHF
cdr3_nt: TGTGCCAGCTCACTATCGGACAGTGGCCAGCCCCAGCATTTT

d_call: TRBD2
j_call: TRBJ2-7
v_call: TRBV30
clone_size: few
cdr3_aa: CAWSVLAGGQQYF
cdr3_nt: TGTGCCTGGAGTGTACTAGCGGGAGGTCAGCAGTACTTC

d_call: .
j_call: TRBJ2-2
v_call: TRBV7-2
clone_size: .
cdr3_aa: CASSSPRGMGTGELFF
cdr3_nt: TGTGCCAGCAGCTCCCCCCGAGGGATGGGCACCGGGGAGCTGTTTTTT

d_call: .
j_call: TRBJ2-3
v_call: TRBV7-2
clone_size: .
cdr3_aa: CASSLHGQFTQYF
cdr3_nt: TGTGCCAGCAGCCTCCACGGACAGTTTACGCAGTATTTT

d_call: .
j_call: TRBJ2-7
v_call: TRBV6-5
clone_size: .
cdr3_aa: CASSRLLSVSQEQYF
cdr3_nt: TGTGCCAGCAGTCGACTGCTCAGCGTTTCTCAGGAGCAGTACTTC

d_call: TRBD2
j_call: TRBJ2-7
v_call: TRBV6-1
clone_size: .
cdr3_aa: CASETGTSGRREQYF
cdr3_nt: TGTGCCAGCGAGACCGGGACTAGCGGGAGGCGGGAGCAGTACTTC

d_call: .
j_call: TRBJ2-3
v_call: TRBV7-8
clone_size: once
cdr3_aa: CASSSGGRTDTQYF
cdr3_nt: TGTGCCAGCAGCTCCGGGGGGCGCACAGATACGCAGTATTTT

d_call: .
j_call: TRBJ2-7
v_call: TRBV5-1
clone_size: .
cdr3_aa: CASSNVQGGTAYEQYF
cdr3_nt: TGCGCCAGCAGTAACGTCCAAGGGGGTACGGCCTACGAGCAGTACTTC

d_call: .
j_call: TRBJ1-1
v_call: TRBV18
clone_size: .
cdr3_aa: CASSPPQGDTEAFF
cdr3_nt: TGTGCCAGCTCACCACCACAGGGAGACACTGAAGCTTTCTTT

d_call: .
j_call: TRBJ2-2
v_call: TRBV13
clone_size: .
cdr3_aa: CASSQTNTGELFF
cdr3_nt: TGTGCCAGCAGCCAGACTAACACCGGGGAGCTGTTTTTT

d_call: .
j_call: TRBJ2-6
v_call: TRBV7-2
clone_size: .
cdr3_aa: CASSLAARATGANVLTF
cdr3_nt: TGTGCCAGCAGCTTAGCGGCCAGGGCGACCGGGGCCAACGTCCTGACTTTC

d_call: .
j_call: TRBJ2-7
v_call: TRBV7-9
clone_size: .
cdr3_aa: CASSLSGGEQYF
cdr3_nt: TGTGCCAGCAGCTTAAGTGGAGGCGAGCAGTACTTC

d_call: TRBD1
j_call: TRBJ1-2
v_call: TRBV9
clone_size: .
cdr3_aa: CASSVGQGGGLDYTF
cdr3_nt: TGTGCCAGCAGCGTTGGACAGGGAGGCGGCTTGGACTACACCTTC

d_call: TRBD1
j_call: TRBJ1-4
v_call: TRBV4-1
clone_size: .
cdr3_aa: CASSHRRDRAANEKLFF
cdr3_nt: TGCGCCAGCAGCCACCGCCGGGACAGGGCGGCTAATGAAAAACTGTTTTTT

d_call: TRBD1
j_call: TRBJ1-4
v_call: TRBV27
clone_size: once
cdr3_aa: CASSPDRERATNEKLFF
cdr3_nt: TGTGCCAGCAGTCCAGACAGGGAGAGGGCAACTAATGAAAAACTGTTTTTT

d_call: TRBD1
j_call: TRBJ1-2
v_call: TRBV5-6
clone_size: .
cdr3_aa: CASSTTGYVYGYTF
cdr3_nt: TGTGCCAGCAGCACGACAGGGTATGTCTATGGCTACACCTTC

d_call: .
j_call: TRBJ2-5
v_call: TRBV29-1
clone_size: .
cdr3_aa: CSVGRTEETQYF
cdr3_nt: TGCAGCGTCGGACGGACAGAAGAGACCCAGTACTTC

d_call: .
j_call: TRBJ2-3
v_call: TRBV23-1
clone_size: .
cdr3_aa: CASSQSGASTDTQYF
cdr3_nt: TGCGCCAGCAGTCAATCGGGGGCTAGCACAGATACGCAGTATTTT

d_call: .
j_call: TRBJ2-1
v_call: TRBV10-3
clone_size: .
cdr3_aa: CAIAPGGDNEQFF
cdr3_nt: TGTGCCATCGCCCCCGGGGGAGACAATGAGCAGTTCTTC

d_call: TRBD1
j_call: TRBJ1-2
v_call: TRBV4-1
clone_size: few
cdr3_aa: CASSPPDRNYGYTF
cdr3_nt: TGCGCCAGCAGCCCCCCGGACAGGAACTATGGCTACACCTTC

d_call: TRBD2
j_call: TRBJ2-1
v_call: TRBV11-2
clone_size: .
cdr3_aa: CASSDISGRVYNEQFF
cdr3_nt: TGTGCCAGCAGCGACATTAGCGGGAGGGTGTACAATGAGCAGTTCTTC

d_call: TRBD2
j_call: TRBJ2-3
v_call: TRBV2
clone_size: few
cdr3_aa: CASSAAGVPDTQYF
cdr3_nt: TGTGCCAGCAGCGCAGCGGGAGTCCCGGATACGCAGTATTTT

d_call: TRBD2
j_call: TRBJ2-3
v_call: TRBV7-2
clone_size: once
cdr3_aa: CASSFLAGVTTDTQYF
cdr3_nt: TGTGCCAGCAGCTTTCTAGCGGGGGTAACCACAGATACGCAGTATTTT

d_call: TRBD1
j_call: TRBJ2-7
v_call: TRBV13
clone_size: .
cdr3_aa: CASSPNRGGEQYF
cdr3_nt: TGTGCCAGCAGCCCCAACAGGGGCGGGGAGCAGTACTTC

d_call: .
j_call: TRBJ1-1
v_call: TRBV6-5
clone_size: .
cdr3_aa: CASRRTTEAFF
cdr3_nt: TGTGCCAGCAGACGTACAACTGAAGCTTTCTTT

d_call: TRBD1
j_call: TRBJ2-7
v_call: TRBV29-1
clone_size: .
cdr3_aa: CSVRTGGAYEQYF
cdr3_nt: TGCAGCGTCAGGACAGGGGGCGCCTACGAGCAGTACTTC

d_call: .
j_call: TRBJ1-1
v_call: TRBV9
clone_size: .
cdr3_aa: CASSVVRGGTEAFF
cdr3_nt: TGTGCCAGCAGCGTAGTCCGGGGGGGAACTGAAGCTTTCTTT

d_call: .
j_call: TRBJ1-5
v_call: TRBV6-5
clone_size: once
cdr3_aa: CASSYPRQVRQPQHF
cdr3_nt: TGTGCCAGCAGTTACCCCCGGCAGGTTCGCCAGCCCCAGCATTTT

d_call: .
j_call: TRBJ1-4
v_call: TRBV19
clone_size: .
cdr3_aa: CASSILRDTTNEKLFF
cdr3_nt: TGTGCCAGTAGTATCTTACGGGACACTACTAATGAAAAACTGTTTTTT

d_call: TRBD2
j_call: TRBJ2-3
v_call: TRBV5-1
clone_size: .
cdr3_aa: CASSPVPSGGDTQYF
cdr3_nt: TGCGCCAGCAGCCCAGTCCCTAGCGGCGGGGATACGCAGTATTTT

d_call: .
j_call: TRBJ1-5
v_call: TRBV7-8
clone_size: .
cdr3_aa: CASSLRPDRYSNQPQHF
cdr3_nt: TGTGCCAGCAGCCTACGCCCGGACAGATATAGCAATCAGCCCCAGCATTTT

d_call: .
j_call: TRBJ2-4
v_call: TRBV29-1
clone_size: few
cdr3_aa: CSVGGPGDIQYF
cdr3_nt: TGCAGCGTCGGCGGGCCAGGGGACATTCAGTACTTC

d_call: .
j_call: TRBJ2-6
v_call: TRBV10-2
clone_size: few
cdr3_aa: CASSDFGDSGANVLTF
cdr3_nt: TGCGCCAGCAGTGATTTCGGAGACTCTGGGGCCAACGTCCTGACTTTC

d_call: .
j_call: TRBJ2-1
v_call: TRBV5-6
clone_size: .
cdr3_aa: CASSLLLANYNEQFF
cdr3_nt: TGTGCCAGCAGCTTGCTCCTAGCGAACTACAATGAGCAGTTCTTC

d_call: .
j_call: TRBJ2-5
v_call: TRBV19
clone_size: .
cdr3_aa: CASTDRIQETQYF
cdr3_nt: TGTGCCAGCACCGACAGGATTCAGGAGACCCAGTACTTC

d_call: TRBD1
j_call: TRBJ1-5
v_call: TRBV5-1
clone_size: .
cdr3_aa: CASSPGGQGGNQPQHF
cdr3_nt: TGCGCCAGCAGCCCCGGGGGACAGGGCGGCAATCAGCCCCAGCATTTT

d_call: .
j_call: TRBJ1-2
v_call: TRBV10-3
clone_size: .
cdr3_aa: CAISPNNYGYTF
cdr3_nt: TGTGCCATCAGTCCAAATAACTATGGCTACACCTTC

d_call: TRBD2
j_call: TRBJ2-1
v_call: TRBV7-2
clone_size: .
cdr3_aa: CASRLLAGTYNEQFF
cdr3_nt: TGTGCCAGCAGGCTCCTAGCGGGGACCTACAATGAGCAGTTCTTC

d_call: TRBD2
j_call: TRBJ2-1
v_call: TRBV4-2
clone_size: .
cdr3_aa: CASSPLWRERNEQFF
cdr3_nt: TGTGCCAGCAGCCCCCTATGGCGGGAGAGGAATGAGCAGTTCTTC

d_call: .
j_call: TRBJ1-1
v_call: TRBV6-4
clone_size: .
cdr3_aa: CASSAGDTNTEAFF
cdr3_nt: TGTGCCAGCAGTGCGGGTGATACGAACACTGAAGCTTTCTTT

d_call: .
j_call: TRBJ2-1
v_call: TRBV10-3
clone_size: .
cdr3_aa: CAISESGTNEQFF
cdr3_nt: TGTGCCATCAGTGAGAGCGGGACAAATGAGCAGTTCTTC

d_call: TRBD1
j_call: TRBJ2-2
v_call: TRBV5-1
clone_size: .
cdr3_aa: CASSLFGQVGELFF
cdr3_nt: TGCGCCAGCAGCTTGTTTGGACAGGTCGGGGAGCTGTTTTTT

d_call: .
j_call: TRBJ2-7
v_call: TRBV29-1
clone_size: once
cdr3_aa: CSVGGGDLYEQYF
cdr3_nt: TGCAGCGTTGGAGGGGGAGACCTCTACGAGCAGTACTTC

d_call: .
j_call: TRBJ1-4
v_call: TRBV28
clone_size: .
cdr3_aa: CASSLPGSQTNEKLFF
cdr3_nt: TGTGCCAGCAGTTTGCCGGGATCCCAGACTAATGAAAAACTGTTTTTT

d_call: TRBD1
j_call: TRBJ2-6
v_call: TRBV19
clone_size: .
cdr3_aa: CASSKGWTSRGQDGANVLTF
cdr3_nt: TGTGCCAGTAGTAAGGGGTGGACCTCCAGGGGGCAGGATGGGGCCAACGTCCTGACTTTC

d_call: .
j_call: TRBJ2-5
v_call: TRBV6-5
clone_size: few
cdr3_aa: CASSPGETQYF
cdr3_nt: TGTGCCAGCAGCCCCGGGGAGACCCAGTACTTC

d_call: .
j_call: TRBJ1-3
v_call: TRBV28
clone_size: .
cdr3_aa: CASSPGGSGNTIYF
cdr3_nt: TGTGCCAGCAGTCCGGGGGGGTCTGGAAACACCATATATTTT

d_call: TRBD2
j_call: TRBJ2-7
v_call: TRBV5-1
clone_size: .
cdr3_aa: CASSLLAGATYEQYF
cdr3_nt: TGCGCCAGCAGCTTACTAGCGGGAGCGACCTACGAGCAGTACTTC